The 9 T cell receptor beta chains listed next were all sequenced from one sample in a study of Ad26.COV2.S vaccination and SARS-CoV-2 variants. Treatment in this sample: roughly 19 received Ad26.COV2.S at low or high dose, single or two shots; several received placebo; per-sample allocation not given. Sampling occurred on day 63 after the first vaccine or placebo injection. Libraries were prepared by immunoSEQ multiplex PCR; TCRdb keeps only in-frame clonotypes and omits some of them. The table includes hundreds of thousands of clones, 92% detected once. The input for sequencing was peripheral blood, taken in a trial of Ad26.COV2.S vaccine versus placebo. The receptors stem from a person aged 18-60 years who received the Ad26.COV2.S COVID-19 vaccine or a placebo.

The rearrangement uses TRBV7-2 and TRBJ2-5; D uncertain. Germline CDR1 and CDR2: SGHTA and FQGNSA. The germline V and J ends were trimmed by 2 bases and 0 bases, with 4 bases remaining between them. The CDR3 is made up of 13 amino acids. The DNA for the CDR3 is TGTGCCAGCAGCTTATCCTACCAAGAGACCCAGTACTTC. The encoded protein is CASSLSYQETQYF.

V usage is TRBV9 and J usage is TRBJ2-5, with 7 positions matching TRBD1. J was trimmed by 7 bases and V by 1 base; bases with no gene match: 10. This CDR3 comprises 15 residues. CDR1 and CDR2 from the germline V gene are SGDLS and YYNGEE. CDR3 bases: TGTGCCAGCAGCGTATCGACAGGGTCGAGAGCGACCCAGTACTTC. Amino acid sequence: CASSVSTGSRATQYF.

The J gene is TRBJ2-2, the V gene TRBV18, with 9 positions matching TRBD2. V was pared by 2 bases and J by 6 bases, with 13 bases of the junction left unmatched. Germline V gene lookup returns CDR1 KGHSH and CDR2 LQKENI. The CDR3 has 18 amino acids. CDR3 sequence: CASSPWSGRAGGPGELFF. As DNA, the CDR3 is TGTGCCAGCTCACCATGGTCCGGACGAGCGGGGGGTCCCGGGGAGCTGTTTTTT. Using reference TRBV18 and TRBJ2-2 for the parts outside the CDR3, the full variable domain is NAGVMQNPRHLVRRRGQEARLRCSPMKGHSHVYWYRQLPEEGLKFMVYLQKENIIDESGMPKERFSAEFPKEGPSILRIQQVVRGDSAAYFCASSPWSGRAGGPGELFFGEGSRLTVL.

The rearrangement links TRBV7-2 to TRBJ2-1, with D tentatively TRBD2 (6 bases). Trimming left V 2 bases short and J 2 bases short, with 10 bases between. The germline CDR1 and CDR2 sequences are SGHTA and FQGNSA. The CDR3 is made up of 15 amino acids. CDR3 in amino acids: CASSLRRGAYNEQFF. CDR3 sequence (DNA): TGTGCCAGCAGCTTAAGGCGGGGAGCCTACAATGAGCAGTTCTTC.

This chain joins TRBV6-2 or TRBV6-3 and TRBJ2-1, with 10 bases matching TRBD2. V shed 0 bases and J 5 bases; nucleotides not matched to a gene: 4. Germline values: CDR1 MNHEY, CDR2 SVGEGT. CDR3 length: 16 amino acids. The CDR3 sequence is CASSYSSGGSDNEQFF. The CDR3 region has the DNA TGTGCCAGCAGTTACTCTAGCGGGGGGTCTGACAATGAGCAGTTCTTC.

This chain's CDR3 is CASSLFLGYEQYF. The CDR3 DNA sequence: TGTGCCAGCAGCTTATTTCTCGGCTACGAGCAGTACTTC. V and J are TRBV7-9 and TRBJ2-7; D gene ambiguous. The CDR3 contains 13 residues. V dropped 2 bases and J dropped 3 bases, with 8 bases sitting between them. CDR1 is SEHNR, CDR2 FQNEAQ, per germline (reference sequence).

The V gene is TRBV4-1, the J gene TRBJ1-1; 9 positions match TRBD1. With 1 base clipped from V and 0 bases from J, the junction kept 6 bases outside the gene matches. The germline gives CDR1 MGHRA, CDR2 YSYEKL. This CDR3 comprises 17 residues. In DNA, the CDR3 is TGCGCCAGCAGCCAAGGGGAGTGGACAGGGGTGAACACTGAAGCTTTCTTT. It specifies CASSQGEWTGVNTEAFF.

The V gene is TRBV7-9, the J gene TRBJ1-5, with D possibly being TRBD1 (5 bases). The CDR3 length is 13 residues. Germline V lookup: CDR1 SEHNR, CDR2 FQNEAQ (reference sequence). Trimming shortened V by 1 base and J by 5 bases, and 6 bases separated the two germline ends. CDR3: CASSLGGDQPQHF. CDR3 DNA: TGTGCCAGCAGCTTAGGGGGGGATCAGCCCCAGCATTTT.

This sequence joins TRBV5-4 and TRBJ1-4, with TRBD1 matching 8 bases. The CDR3 consists of 18 residues. V was clipped by 6 bases and J by 5 bases; unmatched bases: 18. The V gene's germline CDR1 is SGHNT and CDR2 YYREEE (reference sequence). CDR3 in amino acids: CASTPRGAGGFVNEKLFF. DNA of the CDR3: TGTGCCAGCACCCCCCGTGGTGCAGGGGGCTTTGTAAATGAAAAACTGTTTTTT.